This TCR beta chain was sequenced during a study of tumor and adjacent non-tumor tissue in lung cancer. Whole-study context: Each sample yielded millions of productive TCRbeta reads on average.

Whole-study results and caveats: Tumor repertoires had a smaller top 100 clone share than normal lung.

This CDR3 comprises 11 residues. The germline CDR1 and CDR2 sequences are MDHEN and SYDVKM. Trimming pared 5 bases from V and 2 bases from J, leaving 1 base between. The template was RNA from unsorted bulk tissue. Chemotherapy-naive patients with new lung cancer underwent thoracic surgery in China, August–late 2014. TCRbeta libraries were built with three rounds of nested PCR, modified from ARM-PCR. In TCRdb, the multiplex PCR reads were re-called with MiXCR into one record per CDR3 protein. The sample yields some 120,000 distinct CDR3 sequences, 66% seen once. In regard to this clonotype: Its antigen is not known.

The sequenced material came from lung tumor tissue. The chain uses TRBV28 and TRBJ2-1; D gene uncertain. The origin of this receptor is a man aged 25-45 years with non-small cell lung cancer. The CDR3 nucleotides are TGTGCCAGCAGTCCCTACAATGAGCAGTTCTTC. Translation: CASSPYNEQFF. The whole variable domain, filled in from reference TRBV28 and TRBJ2-1, reads DVKVTQSSRYLVKRTGEKVFLECVQDMDHENMFWYRQDPGLGLRLIYFSYDVKMKEKGDIPEGYSVSREKKERFSLILESASTNQTSMYLCASSPYNEQFFGPGTRLTVL.